One and the same sample provided the 20 T cell receptor beta chains below, sequenced in a study of shared clonotypes between healthy human individuals. TCRdb keeps only in-frame clones here, not all; method: immunoSEQ multiplex PCR. The sample carries roughly 2.1 million clones, more than 85% recorded once. The naive CD8 fraction comprised CD45RO-negative cells positively selected for CCR7 and excluded terminally differentiated effector memory CD45RA+ cells. Sequencing input: naive CD8+ T cells from PBMCs. Receptors were obtained from a man in his late teens or twenties in good health. Some clones in this sample may be carry-over from other donors' samples.

The J gene is TRBJ2-2, the V gene TRBV19; D is possibly TRBD1 (7 bases). The germline gives CDR1 LNHDA, CDR2 SQIVND (reference sequence). The CDR3 has 16 amino acids. V was cut by 3 bases and J by 3 bases, with 14 bases left in between. The CDR3 is CASSIRGERDTGELFF. DNA of the CDR3: TGTGCCAGTAGTATCAGGGGGGAGAGGGACACCGGGGAGCTGTTTTTT.

A single count supports this clone. This chain joins TRBV19 and TRBJ1-1; 11 bases are a match to TRBD1. V lost 2 bases and J lost 6; bases outside the gene matches: 14. The CDR3 extends over 18 amino acids. In germline, CDR1 is LNHDA, CDR2 SQIVND (reference sequence). The CDR3 spells CASSILGQGVGPWAEAFF. For the CDR3, the DNA is TGTGCCAGTAGTATACTGGGACAGGGGGTGGGTCCTTGGGCTGAAGCTTTCTTT.

The rearrangement uses TRBV15 and TRBJ2-1, with 8 bases lining up with TRBD2. Trimming cost V 8 bases and J 0 bases; bases outside gene matches: 6. CDR1 is LNHNV and CDR2 is YYDKDF in the germline V gene (reference sequence). The CDR3 length is 15 residues. CDR3 region: CATAREGSSYNEQFF. CDR3 in DNA: TGTGCCACCGCCCGGGAGGGAAGCTCCTACAATGAGCAGTTCTTC.

The V gene is TRBV6-1, the J gene TRBJ2-7; possibly TRBD2 for D (7 bases). Germline loops: CDR1 MNHNS, CDR2 SASEGT. Deletions cut 6 bases from V and 4 bases from J, with 16 bases between. The CDR3 has 14 residues. CDR3 sequence reads: CASRGIGGAYEQYF. CDR3 nucleotide sequence: TGTGCCAGCAGGGGTATAGGGGGGGCTTACGAGCAGTACTTC.

V and J are TRBV11-2 and TRBJ1-4, with 7 bases lining up with TRBD1. Germline values: CDR1 SGHAT, CDR2 FQNNGV. The CDR3 loop spans 17 amino acids. V trimming: 4 bases; J trimming: 3 bases; junction bases outside the gene matches: 11. CDR3 region: CASSSPDTGTANEKLFF. The CDR3 DNA sequence: TGTGCCAGCAGCTCGCCGGACACCGGGACAGCTAATGAAAAACTGTTTTTT.

The gene calls are TRBV18 and TRBJ2-1; 10 bases agree with TRBD1. Germline assignment: CDR1 KGHSH and CDR2 LQKENI. The V gene end was trimmed by 3 bases and the J gene end by 8 bases; junction bases not matched to a gene: 7. This CDR3 region has 15 residues. CDR3 amino acids: CASSPTTGGFYEQFF. The CDR3 DNA reads as TGTGCCAGCTCACCCACGACAGGGGGCTTTTATGAGCAGTTCTTC.

The V gene is TRBV19, the J gene TRBJ1-2; D is possibly TRBD1 (6 bases). Germline CDR1 LNHDA, CDR2 SQIVND (reference sequence). The CDR3 loop spans 17 amino acids. V shed 9 bases and J shed 4 bases, with 27 bases lying between them. The chain's CDR3 is CARTNGQWSGGSYGYTF. In DNA, the CDR3 is TGTGCCAGAACCAATGGACAGTGGAGCGGTGGAAGCTATGGCTACACCTTC.

The rearrangement joins TRBV27 to TRBJ2-7, with D uncertain. V lost 3 bases to trimming and J lost 2 bases, with 8 bases between them. CDR3 length: 13 amino acids. Germline V gives CDR1 MNHEY, CDR2 SMNVEV (reference sequence). In DNA form, the CDR3 reads TGTGCCAGCAGTTTCACAGTGGCCTACGAGCAGTACTTC. Its translation is CASSFTVAYEQYF.

With regard to this clone: A read error may produce the germline difference seen at one junction end. J is TRBJ2-3 and V is TRBV6-5; D is unresolved. This CDR3 is 15 amino acids long. CDR1 is MNHEY and CDR2 is SVGAGI in the germline V gene. The CDR3 reads CASSYGPRRTDTQYF. CDR3 bases: TGTGCCAGCAGTTACGGGCCACGCCGCACTGATACGCAGTATTTT.

The chain employs TRBV29-1 and TRBJ2-5; D is possibly TRBD2 (5 bases). The J call may be incorrect, as the DNA end agrees better with TRBJ2-7. The V gene's germline CDR1 is SQVTM and CDR2 ANQGSEA. CDR3 size: 13 residues. The CDR3 DNA reads as TGCAGCGTTGAGTCGCAAGGGAGCTACGAGCAGTACTTC. This encodes CSVESQGSYEQYF.

This chain joins TRBV7-2 and TRBJ1-2; no definite D call. This CDR3 contains 11 residues. In germline, CDR1 is SGHTA, CDR2 FQGNSA. V was trimmed by 8 bases and J by 8 bases, leaving 12 bases between them. CDR3 in DNA: TGTGCCAGCGCTCTCGTCACGGGCTACACCTTC. Protein product: CASALVTGYTF.

The rearrangement uses TRBV27 and TRBJ2-3; 13 bases fit TRBD2. The V and J ends lost 0 bases and 2 bases, in that order; junction bases with no gene match: 2. CDR3 length: 17 residues. Looked up from germline, CDR1 is MNHEY and CDR2 is SMNVEV (reference sequence). DNA of the CDR3: TGTGCCAGCAGTTTATCGGGACTAGCGGGACTCACAGATACGCAGTATTTT. It translates to CASSLSGLAGLTDTQYF.

The count of this clone is one. The rearrangement links TRBV5-5 to TRBJ2-4; tentative D call: TRBD1 (5 bases). Deletions cut 3 bases from V and 3 bases from J, with 16 bases between. Germline V gene sequence: CDR1 SGHKS, CDR2 YYEKEE (reference sequence). This CDR3 comprises 16 residues. The CDR3 protein is CASSSVLQESKNIQYF. CDR3 in DNA: TGTGCCAGCAGCTCCGTTTTACAGGAGAGCAAAAACATTCAGTACTTC.

About this clone: Other nucleotide sequences in the sample specify the same CDR3. The V gene is TRBV9, the J gene TRBJ2-7; tentatively, D is TRBD2 (6 bases). The CDR3 runs to 15 residues. The germline gives CDR1 SGDLS, CDR2 YYNGEE. The V and J ends lost 0 bases and 0 bases respectively, with 10 bases between them. The CDR3 loop is CASSVAGGSSYEQYF. The CDR3 DNA sequence: TGTGCCAGCAGCGTAGCCGGGGGTAGCTCCTACGAGCAGTACTTC.

The chain has TRBV7-9 and TRBJ2-7; TRBD2 matches at 7 bases. The germline CDR1 and CDR2 sequences are SEHNR and FQNEAQ (reference sequence). Unmatched junction bases numbered 13, after V lost 4 bases and J lost 4 bases. The CDR3 has 16 amino acids. The CDR3 sequence: CASSSSPREGIYEQYF. The CDR3 DNA reads as TGTGCCAGCAGCTCCTCCCCGAGGGAGGGAATATACGAGCAGTACTTC.

The chain joins TRBV7-9 to TRBJ1-1; possible D gene TRBD1, 5 bases. The CDR3 loop spans 15 amino acids. V shed 4 bases and J shed 1 base, with 13 bases lying between them. Germline V gene lookup returns CDR1 SEHNR and CDR2 FQNEAQ (reference sequence). This CDR3 is CASSSADSTNTEAFF. For the CDR3, the DNA is TGTGCCAGCAGCTCGGCCGACAGCACGAACACTGAAGCTTTCTTT.

This rearrangement joins TRBV27 to TRBJ2-7; D uncertain. There are 14 residues in the CDR3. The germline V gene encodes CDR1 MNHEY and CDR2 SMNVEV (reference sequence). The ends were cut back, 6 bases at V and 9 bases at J, with 21 bases in the middle. CDR3 coding DNA: TGTGCCAGCAGAGGCCCCCGGGCTGGACCAGGGCAGTACTTC. Translating gives CASRGPRAGPGQYF.

The chain recombines TRBV9 with TRBJ1-1, with D maybe TRBD1 (6 bases). The ends were cut back, 4 bases at V and 2 bases at J, with 12 bases in the middle. Germline V gene lookup returns CDR1 SGDLS and CDR2 YYNGEE. The CDR3 sequence is 14 residues long. The CDR3 DNA is TGTGCCAGCAGCAGACGGGACATCAACACTGAAGCTTTCTTT. Translation: CASSRRDINTEAFF.

The V call is TRBV2, the J call TRBJ2-7; TRBD1 agrees at 7 bases. Trimming at V came to 5 bases and at J to 4 bases, leaving 14 bases not matched to a gene. The CDR3 spans 16 residues. Looked up from germline, CDR1 is SNHLY and CDR2 is FYNNEI. The CDR3 DNA sequence: TGTGCCAGCAGTAGATCATCCGGGACAGTGGGGTACGAGCAGTACTTC. Translation gives CASSRSSGTVGYEQYF.

V gene TRBV18 combines with J gene TRBJ2-5; D is unclear. The CDR3 length is 14 residues. CDR1 is KGHSH, CDR2 LQKENI, per germline. Between the trimmed V and J ends, which lost 3 bases and 3 bases, there was a span of 11 bases. The CDR3 is CASSPQRFEETQYF. The CDR3 DNA is TGTGCCAGCTCACCCCAGAGGTTTGAAGAGACCCAGTACTTC.